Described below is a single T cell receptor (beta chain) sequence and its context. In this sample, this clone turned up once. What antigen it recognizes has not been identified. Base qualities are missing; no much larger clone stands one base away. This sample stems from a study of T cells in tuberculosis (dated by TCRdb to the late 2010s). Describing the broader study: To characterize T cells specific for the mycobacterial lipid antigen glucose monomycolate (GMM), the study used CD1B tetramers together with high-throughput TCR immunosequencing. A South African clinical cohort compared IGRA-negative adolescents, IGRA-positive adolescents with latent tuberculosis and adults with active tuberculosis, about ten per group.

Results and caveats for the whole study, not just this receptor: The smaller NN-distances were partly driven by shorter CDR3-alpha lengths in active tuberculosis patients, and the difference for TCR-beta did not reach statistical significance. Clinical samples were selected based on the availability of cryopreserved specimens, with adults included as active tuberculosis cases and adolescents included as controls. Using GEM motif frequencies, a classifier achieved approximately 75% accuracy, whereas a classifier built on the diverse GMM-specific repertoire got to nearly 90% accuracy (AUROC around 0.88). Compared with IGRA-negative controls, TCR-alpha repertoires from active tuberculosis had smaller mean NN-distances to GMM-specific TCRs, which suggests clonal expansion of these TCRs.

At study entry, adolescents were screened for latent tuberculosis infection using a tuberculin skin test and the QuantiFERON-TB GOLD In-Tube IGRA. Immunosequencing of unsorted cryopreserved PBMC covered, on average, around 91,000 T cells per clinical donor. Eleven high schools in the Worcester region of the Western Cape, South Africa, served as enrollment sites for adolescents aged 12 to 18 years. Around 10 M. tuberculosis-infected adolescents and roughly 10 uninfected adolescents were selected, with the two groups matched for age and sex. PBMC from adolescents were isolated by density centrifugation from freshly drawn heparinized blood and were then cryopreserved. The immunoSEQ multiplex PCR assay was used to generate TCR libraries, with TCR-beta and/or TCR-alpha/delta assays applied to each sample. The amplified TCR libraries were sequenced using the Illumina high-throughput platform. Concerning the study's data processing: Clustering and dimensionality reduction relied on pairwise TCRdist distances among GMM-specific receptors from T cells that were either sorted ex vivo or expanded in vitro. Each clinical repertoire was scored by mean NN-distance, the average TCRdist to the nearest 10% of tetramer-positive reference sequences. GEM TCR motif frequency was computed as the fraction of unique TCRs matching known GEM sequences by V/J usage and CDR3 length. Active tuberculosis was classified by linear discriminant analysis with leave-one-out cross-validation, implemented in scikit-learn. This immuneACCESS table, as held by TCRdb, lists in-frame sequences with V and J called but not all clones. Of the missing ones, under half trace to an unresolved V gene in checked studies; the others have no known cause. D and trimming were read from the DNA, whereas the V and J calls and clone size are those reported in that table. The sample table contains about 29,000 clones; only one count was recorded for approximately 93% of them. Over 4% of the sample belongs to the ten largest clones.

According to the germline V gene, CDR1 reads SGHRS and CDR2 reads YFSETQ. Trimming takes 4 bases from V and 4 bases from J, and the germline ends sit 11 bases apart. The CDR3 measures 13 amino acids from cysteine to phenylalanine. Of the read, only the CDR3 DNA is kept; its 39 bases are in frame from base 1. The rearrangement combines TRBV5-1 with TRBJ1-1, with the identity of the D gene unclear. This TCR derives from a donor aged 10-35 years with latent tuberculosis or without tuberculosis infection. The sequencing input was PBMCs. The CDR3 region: CASSPWAPTEAFF. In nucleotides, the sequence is TGCGCCAGCAGCCCGTGGGCTCCCACTGAAGCTTTCTTT. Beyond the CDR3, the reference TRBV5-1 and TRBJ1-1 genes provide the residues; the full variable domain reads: KAGVTQTPRYLIKTRGQQVTLSCSPISGHRSVSWYQQTPGQGLQFLFEYFSETQRNKGNFPGRFSGRQFSNSRSEMNVSTLELGDSALYLCASSPWAPTEAFFGQGTRLTVV.